What follows are 30 T cell receptor beta chains derived from one specimen sequenced in a study of glioma-infiltrating T cells after dendritic cell vaccination. The time point is: after dendritic cell vaccination, including at tumor progression/relapse. Assay used: immunoSEQ multiplex PCR; TCRdb lists only in-frame clones, some missing. The sample records roughly 60,000 clones, 85% to 90% being singletons. The sample here was blood, taken after dendritic cell vaccination. These receptor sequences come from a human donor with glioblastoma.

This sequence joins TRBV5-4 and TRBJ1-2; 10 bases are a match to TRBD1. The CDR3 loop spans 14 amino acids. The V and J ends lost 4 bases and 9 bases, in that order; junction bases with no gene match: 9. Germline loops: CDR1 SGHNT, CDR2 YYREEE (reference sequence). This CDR3 reads CASSPGQGTRSYTF. The CDR3 region has the DNA TGTGCCAGCAGCCCGGGACAGGGGACGCGAAGCTACACCTTC.

This clone was recorded only once. This chain links TRBV6-5 with TRBJ2-2; TRBD1 matches 7 bases. This CDR3 region has 15 residues. Unmatched junction bases numbered 9, after V lost 6 bases and J lost 5 bases. Germline loops: CDR1 MNHEY, CDR2 SVGAGI. The CDR3 here is CASRAGGQQTGELFF. The CDR3 nucleotides read TGTGCCAGCAGGGCAGGGGGACAACAAACCGGGGAGCTGTTTTTT.

This chain connects TRBV6-5 to TRBJ2-1, with TRBD1 identical over 7 bases. The germline V gene encodes CDR1 MNHEY and CDR2 SVGAGI. This CDR3 is 14 amino acids long. The trim removed 4 bases at V and 5 bases at J, leaving 5 bases unmatched. Here the CDR3 reads CASSFSRGNNEQFF. The CDR3 bases are TGTGCCAGCAGTTTTAGCAGGGGGAACAATGAGCAGTTCTTC.

The CDR3 region has the DNA TGCGCCAGCAGCCAAGAGCTGACTAGCGGGGGACCAAACCCCTCCTACAATGAGCAGTTCTTC. Protein: CASSQELTSGGPNPSYNEQFF. The V gene is TRBV4-3, the J gene TRBJ2-1; 12 positions match TRBD2. Losses at the gene ends were 0 bases for V and 0 bases for J; bases not matched to a gene: 12. CDR3 length: 21 residues. Germline V lookup: CDR1 LGHNA, CDR2 YSLEER.

This chain uses TRBV27 with TRBJ1-1; D ambiguous. Germline CDR1 reads MNHEY; CDR2 reads SMNVEV (reference sequence). Trimming left V 5 bases short and J 5 bases short, with 9 bases between. This CDR3 comprises 12 residues. The CDR3 nucleotides read TGTGCCAGCAGTGCCGGGAGGACTGAAGCTTTCTTT. Its translation is CASSAGRTEAFF.

The chain uses TRBV19 and TRBJ1-4, with D maybe TRBD1 (6 bases). CDR1 LNHDA and CDR2 SQIVND come from the germline V gene (reference sequence). The CDR3 has 15 amino acids. Trimming stripped 5 bases from V and 4 bases from J, with 14 bases between. The CDR3 reads CASSPGTMSNEKLFF. The DNA of the CDR3 is TGTGCCAGTAGTCCCGGGACAATGAGTAATGAAAAACTGTTTTTT.

The rearrangement joins TRBV28 to TRBJ2-1, with D maybe TRBD1 (5 bases). Trimming removed 2 bases from V and 1 base from J, with 12 bases in between. The CDR3 is made up of 16 amino acids. Germline CDR1 MDHEN, CDR2 SYDVKM. CDR3 DNA: TGTGCCAGCAGTTTAAGGGGCCTCCTTTCCTACAATGAGCAGTTCTTC. Amino acids: CASSLRGLLSYNEQFF.

This clone showed up just once. The V call is TRBV7-2, the J call TRBJ2-1, with TRBD1 matching 9 bases. The CDR3 has 14 residues. Germline loops: CDR1 SGHTA, CDR2 FQGNSA. The V and J ends lost 3 bases and 5 bases, in that order; junction bases with no gene match: 2. The CDR3 DNA reads TGTGCCAGCAGCTTGGGGACAGGGAACAATGAGCAGTTCTTC. Translating it yields CASSLGTGNNEQFF.

The CDR3 nucleotides read TGTGCCTGGAGTGTGGGCAGGGTGCGCGAGCAGTACTTC. Translated: CAWSVGRVREQYF. This chain joins TRBV30 and TRBJ2-7; TRBD1 is a possible D gene (5 bases). Germline V gene lookup returns CDR1 GTSNPN and CDR2 SVGIG (reference sequence). Trimming took off 0 bases at V and 6 bases at J, with 12 bases between the two ends. CDR3 length equals 13 residues.

The chain uses TRBV11-2 and TRBJ1-6; D is undetermined. Per the germline V gene, CDR1 is SGHAT and CDR2 is FQNNGV. Trimming removed 2 bases from V and 0 bases from J, with 5 bases in between. This CDR3 region has 15 residues. Here the CDR3 reads CASSLIGSYNSPLHF. The CDR3 DNA reads TGTGCCAGCAGCTTAATCGGCTCCTATAATTCACCCCTCCACTTT.

This chain connects TRBV10-2 to TRBJ2-1; TRBD2 aligns across 8 bases. Germline-derived CDR1 and CDR2 are WSHSY and SAAADI. This CDR3 has 15 residues. V was pared by 11 bases and J by 5 bases, with 14 bases of the junction left unmatched. The chain's CDR3 is CAVSPRGGPDNEQFF. CDR3 DNA sequence: TGCGCCGTCTCACCCCGGGGGGGCCCTGACAATGAGCAGTTCTTC.

The rearrangement joins TRBV7-2 to TRBJ2-5, with TRBD2 matching over 7 bases. The CDR3 has 16 amino acids. CDR1 SGHTA and CDR2 FQGNSA come from the germline V gene. With V trimmed by 1 base and J by 6 bases, 11 bases remained unmatched. DNA for the CDR3: TGTGCCAGCAGCTTAGGAGTATCGGGGGGTCTACAGACCCAGTACTTC. It specifies CASSLGVSGGLQTQYF.

This rearrangement joins TRBV5-1 to TRBJ1-4; D uncertain. Trimming cost V 0 bases and J 0 bases, with 12 bases left between them. Germline V gene sequence: CDR1 SGHRS, CDR2 YFSETQ. The CDR3 totals 17 residues. The CDR3 region has the DNA TGCGCCAGCAGCTTGGTCGGTATGCTAGCAACTAATGAAAAACTGTTTTTT. Its translation is CASSLVGMLATNEKLFF.

CDR3 region: CASRPEVGHQNTEAFF. CDR3 bases: TGTGCCAGCAGACCGGAGGTGGGCCACCAGAACACTGAAGCTTTCTTT. This chain connects TRBV5-6 to TRBJ1-1; no reliable D call. The CDR3 loop spans 16 amino acids. V was shortened by 5 bases and J by 1 base, with 18 bases between the two germline ends. Germline CDR1 and CDR2: SGHDT and YYEEEE.

This chain uses TRBV28 with TRBJ2-5; no definite D call. Trimming took 2 bases from V and 1 from J, leaving 8 bases between them. This CDR3 has 14 amino acids. CDR1 and CDR2 from the germline V gene are MDHEN and SYDVKM. This chain's CDR3 is CASSLGWAQETQYF. For the CDR3, the DNA is TGTGCCAGCAGTTTAGGATGGGCCCAAGAGACCCAGTACTTC. The full variable domain, completed using reference TRBV28 and TRBJ2-5, is DVKVTQSSRYLVKRTGEKVFLECVQDMDHENMFWYRQDPGLGLRLIYFSYDVKMKEKGDIPEGYSVSREKKERFSLILESASTNQTSMYLCASSLGWAQETQYFGPGTRLLVL.

The genes are TRBV5-5 and TRBJ1-1, with D hard to call. Per germline, CDR1 SGHKS and CDR2 YYEKEE (reference sequence). This CDR3 has 15 amino acids. V lost 0 bases and J lost 10, with 19 bases in between. This chain's CDR3 is CASSLGPGQAQGAFF. The CDR3 DNA follows: TGTGCCAGCAGCTTGGGTCCAGGTCAGGCCCAAGGAGCTTTCTTT.

The chain couples TRBV7-8 to TRBJ1-6; maybe TRBD1 (6 bases). CDR1 and CDR2 from the germline V gene are SGHVS and FQNEAQ. This CDR3 has 13 residues. V gave up 5 bases and J gave up 14 bases, with 16 bases separating them. CDR3 DNA sequence: TGTGCCAGCAGCCCACGGACAGTCATAGCCCTCCACTTT. Protein product: CASSPRTVIALHF.

The chain links TRBV19 to TRBJ1-5; tentative D call: TRBD1 (6 bases). V was cut by 1 base and J by 6 bases, with 10 bases left in between. The germline CDR1 and CDR2 sequences are LNHDA and SQIVND (reference sequence). The CDR3 is made up of 14 amino acids. The CDR3 reads CASSIVQGGQPQHF. DNA of the CDR3: TGTGCCAGTAGTATAGTACAGGGTGGTCAGCCCCAGCATTTT.

The chain combines TRBV19 with TRBJ1-5; D might be TRBD1 (6 bases). The germline CDR1 and CDR2 sequences are LNHDA and SQIVND (reference sequence). The CDR3 is 13 residues long. V lost 1 base, J lost 7 bases, and 8 bases lay in between. CDR3 nucleotide sequence: TGTGCCAGTAGTATAGGGACAGAACAGCCCCAGCATTTT. Translated: CASSIGTEQPQHF.

The chain links TRBV21-1 to TRBJ2-7; the D call of TRBD1 is as the table states it, not checked on the DNA. TRBV21-1 is noted as a pseudogene. The CDR3 has 10 amino acids. CDR3 nucleotides: TGTGCCAGCAGCAGGGGACAATTTGGGGTC. Translated, it gives CASSRGQFGV.

The V gene is TRBV7-9, the J gene TRBJ1-3; maybe TRBD1 (6 bases). The germline V gene has CDR1 SEHNR and CDR2 FQNEAQ (reference sequence). The germline V and J ends were trimmed by 2 bases and 8 bases, with 13 bases remaining between them. This CDR3 has 14 amino acids. In DNA, the CDR3 is TGTGCCAGCAGCTTAACTACAGGGTACGACACCATATATTTT. Translated: CASSLTTGYDTIYF.

The chain couples TRBV4-2 to TRBJ1-1; the match to TRBD1 covers 7 bases. V was clipped by 0 bases and J by 4 bases; unmatched bases: 5. The CDR3 totals 15 residues. Germline loops: CDR1 LGHNA, CDR2 YNFKEQ. Written as DNA, the CDR3 is TGTGCCAGCAGCCAAGATAATCGACAGGGCACTGAAGCTTTCTTT. Translated: CASSQDNRQGTEAFF.

The chain recombines TRBV27 with TRBJ1-6, with 7 bases matching TRBD1. The ends lost 0 bases at V and 6 bases at J; junction bases unmatched: 2. The CDR3 runs to 15 residues. Germline lookup yields CDR1 MNHEY and CDR2 SMNVEV (reference sequence). The CDR3 spells CASSLSTGSNSPLHF. The CDR3 region has the DNA TGTGCCAGCAGTTTATCGACAGGGAGTAATTCACCCCTCCACTTT.

The chain has TRBV28 and TRBJ1-2; 12 bases line up with TRBD1. CDR1 is MDHEN, CDR2 SYDVKM, per germline. The CDR3 runs 15 residues. J gave up 2 bases and V 7 bases, and 5 bases lay outside the gene matches. CDR3 coding DNA: TGTGCCAGCACCCCGGGACAGGGGGCCAACTATGGCTACACCTTC. It codes for CASTPGQGANYGYTF.

This chain connects TRBV9 to TRBJ1-1; TRBD1 might be the D (5 bases). V was trimmed by 0 bases and J by 1 base, leaving 16 bases between them. Germline V gives CDR1 SGDLS, CDR2 YYNGEE. This CDR3 spans 17 amino acids. The CDR3 loop reads CASSVVSSETANTEAFF. The CDR3 DNA sequence: TGTGCCAGCAGCGTAGTTTCGAGTGAGACAGCGAACACTGAAGCTTTCTTT.

The chain joins TRBV15 to TRBJ2-3, with D hard to call. The CDR3 sequence is 17 residues long. The germline gives CDR1 LNHNV, CDR2 YYDKDF (reference sequence). Trimming took 3 bases from V and 4 from J, leaving 20 bases between them. CDR3 sequence (DNA): TGTGCCACCAGCAGCGGCTATCTGCTGTTTCGGGCAGATACGCAGTATTTT. Translating gives CATSSGYLLFRADTQYF.

V gene TRBV11-3 combines with J gene TRBJ2-7, with D perhaps TRBD1 (6 bases). From germline, CDR1 is SGHNT and CDR2 YENEEA. Trimming stripped 5 bases from V and 0 bases from J, with 11 bases between. The CDR3 totals 14 residues. The CDR3 sequence: CASSPRTASYEQYF. CDR3 coding DNA: TGTGCCAGCAGCCCCCGGACAGCCTCCTACGAGCAGTACTTC.

The chain is built from TRBV6-5 and TRBJ1-6; TRBD1 agrees at 10 bases. V lost 6 bases and J lost 10; bases outside the gene matches: 6. CDR3 length equals 14 residues. Germline V gives CDR1 MNHEY, CDR2 SVGAGI. The CDR3 DNA reads as TGTGCCAGCAGGTTCGGGACAGGGGTCTCACCCCTCCACTTT. Encoded protein: CASRFGTGVSPLHF.

The chain links TRBV5-1 to TRBJ2-3, with D possibly TRBD2 on 7 matching bases. Trimming shortened V by 1 base and J by 4 bases, and 16 bases separated the two germline ends. The CDR3 is 16 residues long. Germline V gene data show CDR1 as SGHRS and CDR2 as YFSETQ. The CDR3 nucleotides are TGCGCCAGCAGCTTGCAGGGCGCGGGGGCTGCAGATACGCAGTATTTT. It codes for CASSLQGAGAADTQYF.

The rearrangement links TRBV6-5 to TRBJ2-7; 7 bases match TRBD2. The trim removed 6 bases at V and 1 base at J, leaving 6 bases unmatched. Germline V gene lookup returns CDR1 MNHEY and CDR2 SVGAGI. The CDR3 consists of 14 residues. CDR3 region: CASRNRDYSYEQYF. The CDR3 DNA follows: TGTGCCAGCAGAAACCGGGACTATTCCTACGAGCAGTACTTC.